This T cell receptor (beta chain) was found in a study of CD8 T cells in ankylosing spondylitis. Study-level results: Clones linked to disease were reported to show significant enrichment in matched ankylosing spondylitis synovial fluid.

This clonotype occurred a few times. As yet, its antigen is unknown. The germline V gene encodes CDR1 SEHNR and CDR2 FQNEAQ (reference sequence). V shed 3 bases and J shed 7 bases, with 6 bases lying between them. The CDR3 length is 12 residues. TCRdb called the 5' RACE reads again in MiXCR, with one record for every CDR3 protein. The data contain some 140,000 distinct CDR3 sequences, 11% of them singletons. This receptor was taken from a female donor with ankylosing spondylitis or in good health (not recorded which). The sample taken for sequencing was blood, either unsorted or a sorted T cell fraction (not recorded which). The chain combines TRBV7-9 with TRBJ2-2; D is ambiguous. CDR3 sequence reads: CASSLGNGELFF. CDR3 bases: TGTGCCAGCAGCTTGGGGAACGGGGAGCTGTTTTTT.